Below, 18 T cell receptor beta chains from the same sample are listed, as sequenced in a study of graft-versus-host responses after intestinal transplantation. Clones were sequenced by immunoSEQ multiplex PCR, and TCRdb holds only the in-frame ones, with some missing. The sample has about 97,000 clones, around 92% seen once. Their antigen targets remain unknown. The sequenced sample was unstimulated CD8+ T cells sorted from spleen or lymph node cells, obtained before transplant. The receptors shown here come from a human donor who was the organ donor for an intestinal transplant.

This clone was recorded only once. The chain couples TRBV4-2 to TRBJ2-2; D perhaps matches TRBD1 (6 bases). CDR1 is LGHNA, CDR2 YNFKEQ, per germline. The CDR3 consists of 15 residues. V lost 1 base to trimming and J lost 2 bases, with 8 bases between them. The CDR3: CASSQAQGNTGELFF. The DNA for the CDR3 is TGTGCCAGCAGCCAAGCACAGGGCAACACCGGGGAGCTGTTTTTT.

Worth noting for this clone: Additional DNA sequences in this sample encode the identical CDR3. This rearrangement joins TRBV9 to TRBJ2-7; D gene ambiguous. The V gene lost 0 bases and the J gene lost 1 base, with 5 bases spanning the gap. Germline V gene sequence: CDR1 SGDLS, CDR2 YYNGEE. The CDR3 length is 13 residues. The CDR3 DNA is TGTGCCAGCAGCGTAGGTACTTCCTACGAGCAGTACTTC. It is translated as CASSVGTSYEQYF.

This clone was recorded a few times. The rearrangement uses TRBV12-2 and TRBJ1-4. TRBV12-2 is termed a pseudogene. The CDR3 spans 13 residues. The CDR3 is CASPWEGREKLFF. CDR3 DNA: TGTGCAAGTCCCTGGGAGGGGCGGGAAAAACTGTTTTTT.

The CDR3: CASSAGLAGGPVLETQYF. In nucleotides, the CDR3 is TGTGCCAGCAGCGCGGGACTAGCGGGAGGGCCGGTCCTGGAGACCCAGTACTTC. The J gene is TRBJ2-5, the V gene TRBV9, with 16 bases that match TRBD2. Unmatched junction bases numbered 10, after V lost 3 bases and J lost 5 bases. CDR1 is SGDLS and CDR2 is YYNGEE in the germline V gene. The CDR3 runs to 18 residues.

J is TRBJ2-1 and V is TRBV5-1; 7 bases are shared with TRBD2. V trimming: 2 bases; J trimming: 4 bases; junction bases outside the gene matches: 15. Germline V gene lookup returns CDR1 SGHRS and CDR2 YFSETQ. This CDR3 region has 18 residues. CDR3 nucleotides: TGCGCCAGCAGCTTTACGAGCGGGATCAACCCCGTGTACAATGAGCAGTTCTTC. It translates to CASSFTSGINPVYNEQFF.

This sequence joins TRBV5-1 and TRBJ2-3; D might be TRBD1 (6 bases). CDR1 SGHRS and CDR2 YFSETQ come from the germline V gene. Trimming took 4 bases from V and 2 from J, leaving 20 bases between them. This CDR3 is built from 17 residues. CDR3 sequence (DNA): TGCGCCAGCAGCCATCTCCTATACAGGGCCTACACAGATACGCAGTATTTT. It encodes CASSHLLYRAYTDTQYF.

J is TRBJ1-1 and V is TRBV11-2; 12 bases agree with TRBD1. V was clipped by 3 bases and J by 3 bases; unmatched bases: 14. Germline V lookup: CDR1 SGHAT, CDR2 FQNNGV. This CDR3 is built from 19 residues. CDR3: CASSFWKRGTGGLDTEAFF. The CDR3 region has the DNA TGTGCCAGCAGCTTCTGGAAGCGGGGGACAGGGGGCTTGGACACTGAAGCTTTCTTT.

The rearrangement links TRBV6-6 to TRBJ1-5; perhaps TRBD1 as D (6 bases). Germline CDR1 is MNHNY and CDR2 is SVGAGI (reference sequence). The CDR3 sequence is 13 residues long. Trimming stripped 11 bases from V and 5 bases from J, with 16 bases between. This CDR3 is CAHTGAGDQPQHF. CDR3 coding DNA: TGTGCCCACACCGGAGCAGGGGATCAGCCCCAGCATTTT.

V is TRBV30 and J is TRBJ1-2, with no clear D. The CDR3 sequence is 13 residues long. Germline V CDR1 and CDR2: GTSNPN, SVGIG (reference sequence). Trimming pared 0 bases from V and 7 bases from J, leaving 12 bases between. This CDR3 is CAWSVSEFGGYTF. Here the CDR3 DNA reads TGTGCCTGGAGTGTATCGGAGTTCGGTGGCTACACCTTC.

The chain recombines TRBV7-3 with TRBJ2-7, with 14 bases fitting TRBD2. The germline CDR1 and CDR2 sequences are SGHTA and FQGTGA. The CDR3 runs 17 residues. Trimming at V came to 3 bases and at J to 2 bases, leaving 6 bases not matched to a gene. This CDR3 reads CASSFDPTSGGAYEQYF. As DNA, the CDR3 is TGTGCCAGCAGCTTCGACCCGACTAGCGGGGGGGCCTACGAGCAGTACTTC.

The V gene is TRBV14, the J gene TRBJ2-4; 12 bases are shared with TRBD2. The CDR3 has 15 residues. V shed 4 bases and J 5 bases; nucleotides not matched to a gene: 3. Germline lookup yields CDR1 SGHDN and CDR2 FVKESK. The CDR3 sequence: CASSLTSGGQNIQYF. In DNA form, the CDR3 reads TGTGCCAGCAGCCTCACTAGCGGGGGGCAAAACATTCAGTACTTC.

The sample holds one count of this clone. The chain is built from TRBV10-2 and TRBJ2-1, with a tentative D call TRBD2 (5 bases). CDR1 is WSHSY, CDR2 SAAADI, per germline. CDR3 length: 16 residues. V was pared by 6 bases and J by 5 bases, with 20 bases between. The CDR3 region has the DNA TGCGCCAGCAGCCCAACCATAGAACTAGAAGACAATGAGCAGTTCTTC. Translating it yields CASSPTIELEDNEQFF.

The chain recombines TRBV9 with TRBJ1-2; D might be TRBD1 (6 bases). This CDR3 contains 15 residues. CDR1 and CDR2 from the germline V gene are SGDLS and YYNGEE. Between the trimmed V and J ends, which lost 3 bases and 0 bases, there was a span of 12 bases. The CDR3 DNA follows: TGTGCCAGCAGCGGGGGGCATAAGCCTAACTATGGCTACACCTTC. The encoded protein is CASSGGHKPNYGYTF.

Details on this clone: The identical CDR3 is also encoded by other nucleotide sequences in the sample. CDR3 sequence: CASSQDRGLAGVLWNTGELFF. CDR3 DNA sequence: TGCGCCAGCAGCCAAGATCGGGGACTAGCGGGAGTTTTGTGGAACACCGGGGAGCTGTTTTTT. This sequence joins TRBV4-1 and TRBJ2-2, with TRBD2 matching over 14 bases. J lost 1 base, V lost 0 bases, and 10 bases had no gene match. The CDR3 covers 21 residues. Germline loops: CDR1 MGHRA, CDR2 YSYEKL.

This sequence joins TRBV10-1 and TRBJ2-2, with 10 bases that match TRBD1. CDR1 is WNHNN, CDR2 SYGVQD, per germline (reference sequence). The V gene end was trimmed by 3 bases and the J gene end by 1 base; junction bases not matched to a gene: 8. CDR3 length equals 18 residues. The CDR3 DNA sequence: TGCGCCAGCAGTGATTTGCCCCGGGACAGGGGGAACACCGGGGAGCTGTTTTTT. Translation: CASSDLPRDRGNTGELFF.

The CDR3 DNA sequence: TGTGCCAGCAGTTTAGATAGGGGAAATGAGCAGTTCTTC. As protein: CASSLDRGNEQFF. The V call is TRBV27, the J call TRBJ2-1; tentatively, D is TRBD1 (5 bases). The ends were cut back, 2 bases at V and 7 bases at J, with 9 bases in the middle. The CDR3 extends over 13 amino acids. CDR1 is MNHEY and CDR2 is SMNVEV in the germline V gene (reference sequence).

This clone was recorded once. The CDR3 here is CASSFSRTEAFF. The CDR3 DNA reads TGTGCCAGCAGTTTTAGTCGGACTGAAGCTTTCTTT. The V and J genes are TRBV28 and TRBJ1-1, with D hard to call. With 3 bases removed from V and 5 bases from J, the gap between germline ends came to 7 bases. The CDR3 length is 12 residues. Germline V CDR1 and CDR2: MDHEN, SYDVKM.

The V gene is TRBV7-9, the J gene TRBJ2-7; TRBD2 is a possible D gene (6 bases). Germline lookup yields CDR1 SEHNR and CDR2 FQNEAQ (reference sequence). V dropped 7 bases and J dropped 3 bases, with 22 bases sitting between them. The CDR3 is 16 residues long. CDR3 in amino acids: CASTEGMPSDRYEQYF. The CDR3 DNA is TGTGCCAGCACTGAGGGGATGCCTAGCGACCGCTACGAGCAGTACTTC.